One sample yielded the 9 T cell receptor beta chains listed below, sequenced in a study of T cell repertoires in cytomegalovirus infection. Each CDR3 protein is one row after TCRdb ran MiXCR on the reads. The table lists hundreds of thousands of distinct CDR3 sequences, roughly 16% of them singletons, with about 12% in the top ten. The source material was PBMCs. These receptors originate from a human donor in good health (CMV status not recorded). Some clones in this sample may be carry-over from other donors' samples.

The V and J genes are TRBV28 and TRBJ1-4; D gene uncertain. V shed 3 bases and J shed 0 bases, with 17 bases lying between them. The CDR3 extends over 18 amino acids. Germline lookup yields CDR1 MDHEN and CDR2 SYDVKM. The CDR3: CASSLSPGKGPTNEKLFF. CDR3 DNA sequence: TGTGCCAGCAGTTTGAGCCCGGGGAAGGGCCCAACTAATGAAAAACTGTTTTTT.

This clonotype has ten or more counts. CDR3 in DNA: TGTGCCAGCAACTCTCCCATGACAAGTACCTCTTATGGCTACACCTTC. Translated, it gives CASNSPMTSTSYGYTF. The V and J genes are TRBV28 and TRBJ1-2; no definite D call. V lost 7 bases and J lost 5, with 23 bases in between. This CDR3 is built from 16 residues. The germline V gene encodes CDR1 MDHEN and CDR2 SYDVKM.

The chain recombines TRBV6-5 with TRBJ2-6; D uncertain. Trimming removed 1 base from V and 0 bases from J, with 1 base in between. The V gene's germline CDR1 is MNHEY and CDR2 SVGAGI. CDR3 size: 14 residues. CDR3 sequence reads: CASSYYSGANVLTF. In nucleotides, the CDR3 is TGTGCCAGCAGTTACTACTCTGGGGCCAACGTCCTGACTTTC.

The chain is built from TRBV19 and TRBJ2-2, with D perhaps matching TRBD2 (6 bases). The CDR3 is 16 residues long. Germline CDR1 reads LNHDA; CDR2 reads SQIVND (reference sequence). With 5 bases removed from V and 3 bases from J, the gap between germline ends came to 16 bases. In DNA, the CDR3 is TGTGCCAGTAGTTCCTCGGCGGGGCCGGACACCGGGGAGCTGTTTTTT. Translation gives CASSSSAGPDTGELFF.

This clonotype was picked up a small number of times. This chain links TRBV6-2 or TRBV6-3 with TRBJ1-1; no definite D call. Germline V gene data show CDR1 as MNHEY and CDR2 as SVGEGT. This CDR3 has 12 amino acids. V lost 8 bases and J 2 bases, leaving 9 bases between the germline ends. The CDR3 coding sequence is TGTGCCAGCGGAGAGTATAACACTGAAGCTTTCTTT. Translated, it gives CASGEYNTEAFF.

The chain recombines TRBV28 with TRBJ1-1; no clear D. Per germline, CDR1 MDHEN and CDR2 SYDVKM. CDR3 length: 15 amino acids. Trimming took 10 bases from V and 6 from J, leaving 24 bases between them. The CDR3 here is CATQFPGKGLPEAFF. In DNA, the CDR3 is TGTGCCACCCAATTCCCGGGGAAAGGTTTACCTGAAGCTTTCTTT.

This chain joins TRBV5-1 and TRBJ1-2; D unresolved. Between the trimmed V and J ends, which lost 0 bases and 0 bases, there was a span of 6 bases. The CDR3 contains 14 residues. Germline V gives CDR1 SGHRS, CDR2 YFSETQ. DNA for the CDR3: TGCGCCAGCAGCTTGGTCTCCACTAACTATGGCTACACCTTC. Its protein is CASSLVSTNYGYTF. Supplemented by reference TRBV5-1 and TRBJ1-2, the full variable domain reads KAGVTQTPRYLIKTRGQQVTLSCSPISGHRSVSWYQQTPGQGLQFLFEYFSETQRNKGNFPGRFSGRQFSNSRSEMNVSTLELGDSALYLCASSLVSTNYGYTFGSGTRLTVV.

The chain carries TRBV4-3 and TRBJ2-2; 8 bases align to TRBD1. CDR1 and CDR2 from the germline V gene are LGHNA and YSLEER. The V gene end was trimmed by 0 bases and the J gene end by 5 bases; junction bases not matched to a gene: 5. The CDR3 length is 16 residues. The CDR3 DNA reads TGCGCCAGCAGCCAAGATCGCGGACAGGGAACCGGGGAGCTGTTTTTT. Its protein is CASSQDRGQGTGELFF.

This clonotype was found a few times. The chain recombines TRBV6-1 with TRBJ2-3, with 9 bases matching TRBD2. Trimming removed 8 bases from V and 7 bases from J; junction bases left unmatched: 10. CDR1 and CDR2 from the germline V gene are MNHNS and SASEGT. The CDR3 is 14 residues long. In DNA form, the CDR3 reads TGTGCCAGCCTCAGTAGCGGGGGTTCATATACGCAGTATTTT. Translating it yields CASLSSGGSYTQYF.